These 15 T cell receptor beta chains share one sample of origin, sequenced in a study of T cells in Graves' hyperthyroidism and ophthalmopathy (dated by TCRdb to the late 2010s). Library construction relied on multiplex PCR. The reads were generated on an Illumina HiSeq 2000. The TCR beta CDR3 regions were amplified from the RNA transcripts. The first round of RT-PCR for the TCR CDR3 was performed with the HTBI primer set and the Qiagen OneStep RT-PCR kit. TCRdb handled the public reads itself, with Q25 trimming in fastp and clone calling in MiXCR, and kept productive beta chains. Under each unique CDR3 protein, matching rows form one entry showing the most common genes and DNA. Counted in this sample were 640,000 or so distinct CDR3 sequences; approximately 15% of them appeared once. The top ten clonotypes cover approximately 6.4% of the sample. The sequenced sample consisted of blood. These receptors were collected from a woman under 30 with Graves' ophthalmopathy.

The V and J genes are TRBV19 and TRBJ2-3; TRBD2 might be the D (6 bases). V gave up 10 bases and J gave up 0 bases, with 17 bases separating them. Germline CDR1 and CDR2: LNHDA and SQIVND (reference sequence). The CDR3 is 15 amino acids. DNA for the CDR3: TGTGCCACCACACCGCGGAGCGGGAGCACAGATACGCAGTATTTT. Amino acids: CATTPRSGSTDTQYF.

This clonotype was counted at least ten times. The V gene is TRBV6-2 or TRBV6-3, the J gene TRBJ2-7, with unresolved D. The germline gives CDR1 MNHEY, CDR2 SVGEGT. This CDR3 region has 16 residues. V lost 2 bases and J 4 bases, leaving 18 bases between the germline ends. CDR3 sequence: CASSYDSRTGGYEQYF. DNA for the CDR3: TGTGCCAGCAGTTACGACTCGCGGACGGGTGGGTACGAGCAGTACTTC.

In this sample, this clonotype turned up many times. J is TRBJ2-1 and V is TRBV28; TRBD2 aligns across 15 bases. Germline CDR1 reads MDHEN; CDR2 reads SYDVKM. CDR3 length equals 13 residues. V was pared by 8 bases and J by 8 bases, with 1 base of the junction left unmatched. The CDR3 coding sequence is TGTGCCAGCGGGACTAGCGGGAGGCATGAGCAGTTCTTC. Translation gives CASGTSGRHEQFF.

A few counts support this clonotype. The chain joins TRBV4-3 to TRBJ1-3, with 7 bases fitting TRBD1. Germline trimming cut 4 bases from V and 0 bases from J; bases unmatched to any gene: 9. The CDR3 sequence is 17 residues long. Germline V gene sequence: CDR1 LGHNA, CDR2 YSLEER. The CDR3 region has the DNA TGCGCCAGCAGCCTCGGGACAGAACAAGGCTCTGGAAACACCATATATTTT. Translated, it gives CASSLGTEQGSGNTIYF.

This clonotype was seen a few times. The chain couples TRBV10-2 to TRBJ1-1, with a weak D call TRBD1 (6 bases). The germline CDR1 and CDR2 sequences are WSHSY and SAAADI. V lost 2 bases to trimming and J lost 8 bases, with 15 bases between them. The CDR3 consists of 14 residues. The CDR3 spells CASSEISRDKEAFF. CDR3 nucleotides: TGCGCCAGCAGTGAGATCTCCCGGGACAAAGAAGCTTTCTTT.

This clonotype was recorded at least ten times. V usage is TRBV11-2 and J usage is TRBJ2-7; no clear D. This CDR3 has 17 residues. Germline values: CDR1 SGHAT, CDR2 FQNNGV. V was clipped by 0 bases and J by 2 bases, with 17 bases between them. The CDR3 loop is CASSLDEVKRIPYEQYF. In DNA, the CDR3 is TGTGCCAGCAGCTTAGATGAAGTGAAGCGAATCCCCTACGAGCAGTACTTC.

Only a few counts were recorded for this clonotype. The J gene is TRBJ2-7, the V gene TRBV7-3; TRBD1 matches at 11 bases. The length of the CDR3 is 16 residues. The germline CDR1 and CDR2 sequences are SGHTA and FQGTGA. With V trimmed by 6 bases and J by 6 bases, 13 bases remained unmatched. CDR3 amino acids: CASSPTGTGGIGEQYF. CDR3 nucleotides: TGTGCCAGCAGTCCCACCGGGACAGGGGGGATCGGCGAGCAGTACTTC.

Many counts were recorded for this clonotype. The rearrangement joins TRBV18 to TRBJ2-1, with unresolved D. This CDR3 is 13 amino acids long. The V gene's germline CDR1 is KGHSH and CDR2 LQKENI. Trimming removed 3 bases at V and 6 bases at J, with 9 bases between. CDR3 residues: CASSPGQLNEQFF. CDR3 bases: TGTGCCAGCTCACCTGGCCAGCTCAATGAGCAGTTCTTC.

This chain links TRBV11-2 with TRBJ2-1; TRBD2 matches at 11 bases. This CDR3 spans 13 amino acids. The trim removed 5 bases at V and 10 bases at J, leaving 4 bases unmatched. Germline V gene sequence: CDR1 SGHAT, CDR2 FQNNGV. The CDR3 reads CASSQTSGEEQFF. CDR3 DNA sequence: TGTGCCAGCAGCCAGACTAGCGGGGAAGAGCAGTTCTTC.

The table lists this clonotype with many counts. The V gene is TRBV6-1, the J gene TRBJ1-1; maybe TRBD1 (5 bases). The CDR3 consists of 14 residues. Germline lookup yields CDR1 MNHNS and CDR2 SASEGT. V dropped 3 bases and J dropped 3 bases, with 11 bases sitting between them. CDR3 sequence: CASSETTDHTEAFF. CDR3 bases: TGTGCCAGCAGTGAGACGACAGATCACACTGAAGCTTTCTTT.

With regard to this clonotype: An end of the junction does not agree with germline; a read error may underlie this. This chain's CDR3 is CASSPGTSGTRYNEQYF. As DNA, the CDR3 is TGCGCCAGCAGCCCCGGGACTAGCGGGACCCGATACAATGAGCAGTACTTC. The rearrangement joins TRBV11-2 to TRBJ2-1, with TRBD2 matching 13 bases. The better agreement between TRBJ2-7 and the DNA end casts doubt on the J call. The CDR3 covers 17 residues. CDR1 is SGHAT, CDR2 FQNNGV, per germline.

This clonotype came up a few times. This chain uses TRBV27 with TRBJ1-5; a possible D gene is TRBD1 (6 bases). This CDR3 contains 15 residues. Germline CDR1 is MNHEY and CDR2 is SMNVEV (reference sequence). Trimming took 5 bases from V and 0 from J, leaving 11 bases between them. CDR3 DNA sequence: TGTGCCAGCAGTGGCGGACAGTATAGCAATCAGCCCCAGCATTTT. It encodes CASSGGQYSNQPQHF.

CDR3 residues: CASSPTLLAANEQFF. The CDR3 bases are TGTGCCAGCAGCCCAACCCTACTAGCGGCAAATGAGCAGTTCTTC. This chain joins TRBV25-1 and TRBJ2-1; 8 nucleotides align to TRBD2. V lost 6 bases, J lost 7 bases, and 11 bases stayed unmatched. The CDR3 spans 15 residues. The germline V gene has CDR1 MGHDK and CDR2 SYGVNS.

This clonotype was detected only once. The V call is TRBV12-3 or TRBV12-4, the J call TRBJ2-1; D possibly corresponds to TRBD1 (5 bases). The CDR3 is 13 residues long. The V end lost 7 bases, the J end lost 7 bases, and 14 bases lay between the germline ends. In DNA, the CDR3 is TGTGCCAGCACCATAATTAGGGGAAATGAGCAGTTCTTC. This codes for CASTIIRGNEQFF.

This chain links TRBV7-2 with TRBJ1-1; 9 bases are a match to TRBD1. Germline assignment: CDR1 SGHTA and CDR2 FQGNSA. The V gene end was trimmed by 5 bases and the J gene end by 1 base; junction bases not matched to a gene: 8. This CDR3 region has 16 residues. DNA for the CDR3: TGTGCCAGCAGCACAAGGGACAGGGTTAGGAACACTGAAGCTTTCTTT. Translated: CASSTRDRVRNTEAFF.